The entry that follows covers one TCR beta chain sequence. Its antigen is unidentified. The germline gives CDR1 SEHNR, CDR2 FQNEAQ (reference sequence). The CDR3 spans 15 residues. Trimming cost V 1 base and J 4 bases; bases outside gene matches: 2. The sample comes from a study of T cell responses to AZD1222 COVID-19 vaccine. Sequencing was performed with immunoSEQ multiplex PCR; in TCRdb, only in-frame clones are kept and a portion is missing. The table records over 85,000 clones, roughly 87% of them present only once. Regarding the study as a whole: CD4 TCRs covered the whole spike, strongest at regions 160-218 and 743-854. Donors were largely white British and mainly female; clonal diversity was possibly underestimated.

The genes are TRBV7-9 and TRBJ1-2, with 11 bases aligning to TRBD1. This specimen was peripheral blood, taken on day 0 of AZD1222 vaccination. The sequence derives from an adult in good health. The CDR3 DNA sequence: TGTGCCAGCAGCTTAGGGGGACAGGGGGTCTATGGCTACACCTTC. This sequence encodes CASSLGGQGVYGYTF. Full variable domain (rest looked up from reference TRBV7-9 and TRBJ1-2): DTGVSQNPRHKITKRGQNVTFRCDPISEHNRLYWYRQTLGQGPEFLTYFQNEAQLEKSRLLSDRFSAERPKGSFSTLEIQRTEQGDSAMYLCASSLGGQGVYGYTFGSGTRLTVV.